This T cell receptor beta chain is from a study of a mutant IDH1 vaccine in newly diagnosed glioma. Method: immunoSEQ multiplex PCR; TCRdb's copy keeps in-frame clones and lacks some. The sample yields 95,000 to 100,000 clones, around nine tenths seen once. Trimming left V 0 bases short and J 7 bases short, with 8 bases between. Germline V gives CDR1 SGHTS, CDR2 YDEGEE. The CDR3 is made up of 12 amino acids. Stated time point: baseline, week 1 (first vaccination visit). The treatment here: pre-vaccination baseline after standard-of-care therapy. The TCR comes from a woman between 45 and 65 years old with glioma. The source material was PBMCs, sampled from a glioma patient treated with radiotherapy, temozolomide or both. V and J are TRBV5-8 and TRBJ2-7; a weak D match, TRBD2 (6 bases). The CDR3 spells CASSLVGREQYF. DNA of the CDR3: TGTGCCAGCAGCTTGGTAGGGAGGGAGCAGTACTTC. Full variable domain (remainder filled in from reference TRBV5-8 and TRBJ2-7): EAGVTQSPTHLIKTRGQQATLRCSPISGHTSVYWYQQALGLGLQFLLWYDEGEERNRGNFPPRFSGRQFPNYSSELNVNALELEDSALYLCASSLVGREQYFGPGTRLTVT.